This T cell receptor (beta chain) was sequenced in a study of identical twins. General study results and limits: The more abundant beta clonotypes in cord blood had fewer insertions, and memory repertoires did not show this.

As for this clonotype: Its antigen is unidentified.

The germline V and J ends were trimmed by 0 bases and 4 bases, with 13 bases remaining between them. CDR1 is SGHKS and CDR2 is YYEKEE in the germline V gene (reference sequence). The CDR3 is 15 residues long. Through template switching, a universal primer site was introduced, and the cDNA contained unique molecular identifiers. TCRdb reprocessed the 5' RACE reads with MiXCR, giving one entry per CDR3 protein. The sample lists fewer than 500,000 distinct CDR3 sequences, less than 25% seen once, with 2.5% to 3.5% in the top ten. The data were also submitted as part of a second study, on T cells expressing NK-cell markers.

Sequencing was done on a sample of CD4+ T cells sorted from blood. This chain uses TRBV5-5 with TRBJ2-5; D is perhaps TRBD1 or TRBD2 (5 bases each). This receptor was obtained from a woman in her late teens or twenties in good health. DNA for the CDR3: TGTGCCAGCAGCTTGGATTCCAGAGGGGCAGAGACCCAGTACTTC. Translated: CASSLDSRGAETQYF.